This T cell receptor (beta chain) was identified during a study of T cell responses to AZD1222 COVID-19 vaccine. Study results and caveats: Compared with day 0, the breadth and depth of the Spike-specific TCR repertoire rose significantly after two doses of AZD1222. Reportedly, close to half of spike-specific TCRs are directed against unmutated variant regions.

This clone showed up just a few times. Its antigen remains unknown. Germline V gives CDR1 SEHNR, CDR2 FQNEAQ (reference sequence). CDR3 length: 16 residues. Trimming took off 2 bases at V and 0 bases at J, with 12 bases between the two ends. The table came from immunoSEQ multiplex PCR; TCRdb's copy has only in-frame clones and leaves some out. The sample carries roughly 120,000 clones, approximately 85% recorded once. This TCR came from an adult in good health. This rearrangement joins TRBV7-9 to TRBJ2-3; D not certain. This material consisted of peripheral blood, taken on day 0 of MenACWY control vaccination. CDR3 region: CASSLLVSASTDTQYF. The CDR3 coding sequence is TGTGCCAGCAGCTTACTGGTGTCTGCTAGCACAGATACGCAGTATTTT.